This T cell receptor beta chain emerged from a study of T cells after yellow fever vaccination. A few counts support this clonotype. TCRdb independently ran MiXCR on the 5' RACE reads; one entry per CDR3 protein. The sample has about 630,000 distinct CDR3 sequences, 9% to 15% seen once. V lost 3 bases, J lost 7 bases, and 9 bases lay in between. The CDR3 totals 12 residues. Germline V gene lookup returns CDR1 GTSNPN and CDR2 SVGIG (reference sequence). V gene TRBV30 combines with J gene TRBJ2-2; D possibly corresponds to TRBD2 (6 bases). The sequences come from PBMCs, collected on the day of the yellow fever booster vaccination. This clonotype originated in a man younger than 45 who received the YFV17D yellow fever vaccine. The DNA of the CDR3 is TGTGCCTGGAGCTTGGGGGGCGGGGAGCTGTTTTTT. Translating it yields CAWSLGGGELFF.